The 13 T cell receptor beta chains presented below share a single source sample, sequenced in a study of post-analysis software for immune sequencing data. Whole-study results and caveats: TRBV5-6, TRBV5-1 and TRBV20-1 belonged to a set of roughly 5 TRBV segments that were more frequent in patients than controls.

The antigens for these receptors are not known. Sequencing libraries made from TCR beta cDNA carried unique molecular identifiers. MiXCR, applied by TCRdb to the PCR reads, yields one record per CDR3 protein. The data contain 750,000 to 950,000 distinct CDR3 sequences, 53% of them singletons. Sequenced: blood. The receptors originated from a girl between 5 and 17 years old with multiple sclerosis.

CDR3 in amino acids: CASSFPRQGGNQPQHF. The CDR3 DNA reads TGTGCCAGCAGTTTCCCCCGACAGGGCGGCAATCAGCCCCAGCATTTT. J is TRBJ1-5 and V is TRBV12-3 or TRBV12-4, with 7 bases identical to TRBD1. The trim removed 3 bases at V and 2 bases at J, leaving 7 bases unmatched. The CDR3 is made up of 16 amino acids.

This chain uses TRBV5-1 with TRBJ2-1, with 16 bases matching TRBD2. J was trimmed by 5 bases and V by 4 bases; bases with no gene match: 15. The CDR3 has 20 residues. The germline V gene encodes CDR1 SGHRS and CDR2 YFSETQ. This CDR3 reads CASSPPEAGLAGGVDNEQFF. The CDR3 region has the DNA TGCGCCAGCAGCCCTCCTGAGGCGGGACTAGCGGGAGGGGTAGACAATGAGCAGTTCTTC.

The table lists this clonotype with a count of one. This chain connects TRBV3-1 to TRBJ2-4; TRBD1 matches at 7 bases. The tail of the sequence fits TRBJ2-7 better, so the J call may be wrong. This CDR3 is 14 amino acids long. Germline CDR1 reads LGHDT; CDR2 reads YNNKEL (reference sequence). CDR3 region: CASSQGTGGSEQYF. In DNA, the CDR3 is TGTGCCAGCAGCCAAGGGACAGGTGGATCCGAGCAGTACTTC.

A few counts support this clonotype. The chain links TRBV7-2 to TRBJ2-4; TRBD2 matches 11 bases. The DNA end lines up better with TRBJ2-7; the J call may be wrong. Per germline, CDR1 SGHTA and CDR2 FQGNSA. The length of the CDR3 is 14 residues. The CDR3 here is CASSKGLAEDEQYF. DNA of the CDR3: TGTGCCAGCAGCAAGGGACTAGCGGAAGACGAGCAGTACTTC.

The CDR3 protein is CSFRTSGSAETQYF. CDR3 bases: TGCAGCTTCCGGACTAGCGGGAGCGCAGAGACCCAGTACTTC. The chain links TRBV29-1 to TRBJ2-5; TRBD2 agrees at 13 bases. After removal of 8 bases from V and 4 bases from J, the junction contained 7 bases not matched to a gene. Germline values: CDR1 SQVTM, CDR2 ANQGSEA. This CDR3 is built from 14 residues. The variable domain in full, with the rest retrieved from reference TRBV29-1 and TRBJ2-5, is SAVISQKPSRDICQRGTSLTIQCQVDSQVTMMFWYRQQPGQSLTLIATANQGSEATYESGFVIDKFPISRPNLTFSTLTVSNMSPEDSSIYLCSFRTSGSAETQYFGPGTRLLVL.

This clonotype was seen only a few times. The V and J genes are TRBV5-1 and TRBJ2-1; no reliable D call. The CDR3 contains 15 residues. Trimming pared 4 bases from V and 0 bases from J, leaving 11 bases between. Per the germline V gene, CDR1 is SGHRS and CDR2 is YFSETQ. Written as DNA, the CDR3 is TGCGCCAGCAGCCCGCCTGTTAGCTCCTACAATGAGCAGTTCTTC. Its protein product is CASSPPVSSYNEQFF.

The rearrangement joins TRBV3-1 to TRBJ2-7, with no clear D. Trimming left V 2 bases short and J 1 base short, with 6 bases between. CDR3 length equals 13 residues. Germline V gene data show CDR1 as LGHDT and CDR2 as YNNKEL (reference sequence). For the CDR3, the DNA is TGTGCCAGCAGCCAATTCTTGTCCTACGAGCAGTACTTC. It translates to CASSQFLSYEQYF.

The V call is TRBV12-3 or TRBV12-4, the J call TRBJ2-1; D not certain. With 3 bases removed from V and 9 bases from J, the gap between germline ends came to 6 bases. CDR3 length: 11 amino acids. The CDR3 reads CASSFLGEQFF. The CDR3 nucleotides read TGTGCCAGCAGTTTTCTTGGTGAGCAGTTCTTC.

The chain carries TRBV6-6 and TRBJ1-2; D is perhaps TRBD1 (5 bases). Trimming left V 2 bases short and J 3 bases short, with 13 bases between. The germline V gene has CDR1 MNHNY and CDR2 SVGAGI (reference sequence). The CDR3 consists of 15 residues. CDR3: CASSYAPDRYYGYTF. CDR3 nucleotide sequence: TGTGCCAGCAGTTACGCCCCAGACAGATACTATGGCTACACCTTC.

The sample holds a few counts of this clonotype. The CDR3, as DNA: TGCAGCGTTGAAGGGTCATCGGACACGTCACCATACGAGCAGTACTTC. Translated, it gives CSVEGSSDTSPYEQYF. The chain combines TRBV29-1 with TRBJ2-7, with D possibly being TRBD1 (5 bases). V was trimmed by 1 base and J by 4 bases, leaving 20 bases between them. The CDR3 extends over 16 amino acids. In germline, CDR1 is SQVTM, CDR2 ANQGSEA.

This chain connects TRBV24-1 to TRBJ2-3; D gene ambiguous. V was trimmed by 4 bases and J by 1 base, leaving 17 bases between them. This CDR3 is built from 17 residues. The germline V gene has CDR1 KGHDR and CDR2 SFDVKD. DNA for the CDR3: TGTGCCACCAGTGAACCCAGTAGAAACACCGGCACAGATACGCAGTATTTT. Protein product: CATSEPSRNTGTDTQYF.

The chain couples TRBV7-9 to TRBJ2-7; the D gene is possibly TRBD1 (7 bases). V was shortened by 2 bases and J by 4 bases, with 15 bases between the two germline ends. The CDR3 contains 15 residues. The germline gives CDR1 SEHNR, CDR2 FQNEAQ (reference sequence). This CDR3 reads CASSLLEGAVYEQYF. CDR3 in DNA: TGTGCCAGCAGCTTATTGGAGGGGGCTGTTTACGAGCAGTACTTC. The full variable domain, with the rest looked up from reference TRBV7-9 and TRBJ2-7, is DTGVSQNPRHKITKRGQNVTFRCDPISEHNRLYWYRQTLGQGPEFLTYFQNEAQLEKSRLLSDRFSAERPKGSFSTLEIQRTEQGDSAMYLCASSLLEGAVYEQYFGPGTRLTVT.

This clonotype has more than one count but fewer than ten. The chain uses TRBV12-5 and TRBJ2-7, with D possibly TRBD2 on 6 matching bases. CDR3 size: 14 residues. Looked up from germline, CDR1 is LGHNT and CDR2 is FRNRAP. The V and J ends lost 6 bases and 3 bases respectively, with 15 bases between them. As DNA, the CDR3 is TGTGCTAGTGGCAGAGCGGGTCTAGGCTACGAGCAGTACTTC. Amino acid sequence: CASGRAGLGYEQYF.